This record covers a single TCR beta chain. When replicate PCRs were run on unsorted PBMC, they used about 300 ng DNA, 25,000 to 35,000 T cell genomes. Profiling relied on immunoSEQ multiplex PCR, and the TCRdb table lists in-frame clones only, not all of them. The sample shows around 510,000 clones, around 77% of them seen only once. The entry originates in a study of shared clonotypes between healthy human individuals. The CDR3 is 14 residues long. Germline CDR1 is MNHEY and CDR2 is SMNVEV (reference sequence). The trim removed 6 bases at V and 9 bases at J, leaving 9 bases unmatched. The V and J genes are TRBV27 and TRBJ2-1; 9 bases agree with TRBD2. The sequencing sample was made of PBMCs. The sequence was obtained from a woman aged 35 to 49 in good health. Some clones in this sample may be carry-over from other donors' samples. CDR3 loop: CASRIGTSSGEQFF. In DNA form, the CDR3 reads TGTGCCAGCAGGATAGGGACTAGCTCCGGTGAGCAGTTCTTC.